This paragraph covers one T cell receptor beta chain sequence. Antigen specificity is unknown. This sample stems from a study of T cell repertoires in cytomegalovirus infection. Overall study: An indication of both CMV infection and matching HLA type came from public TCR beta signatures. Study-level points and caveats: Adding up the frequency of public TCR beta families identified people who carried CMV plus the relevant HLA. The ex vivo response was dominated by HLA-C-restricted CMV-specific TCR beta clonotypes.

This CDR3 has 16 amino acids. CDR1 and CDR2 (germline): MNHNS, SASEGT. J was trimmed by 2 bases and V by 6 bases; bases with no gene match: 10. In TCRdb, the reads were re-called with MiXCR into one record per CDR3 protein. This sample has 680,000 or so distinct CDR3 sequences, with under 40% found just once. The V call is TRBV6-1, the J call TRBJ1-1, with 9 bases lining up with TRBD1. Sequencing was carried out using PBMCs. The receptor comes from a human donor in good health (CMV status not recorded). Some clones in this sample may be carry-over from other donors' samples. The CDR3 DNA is TGTGCCAGCAGGGGGACAGGGTGGGCAGCAAACACTGAAGCTTTCTTT. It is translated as CASRGTGWAANTEAFF.